The source of this T cell receptor beta chain is a study of response to subunit inactivated influenza vaccine. Study findings and constraints: Few additional T cells are recruited per seasonal influenza vaccination, authors suggested.

This CDR3 has 14 residues. Germline V gives CDR1 MNHEY, CDR2 SVGAGI. Trimming removed 2 bases from V and 2 bases from J, with 9 bases in between. Regarding this clonotype: Its matching antigen is unknown.

MiXCR was run by TCRdb on the RT-PCR reads, yielding one entry per CDR3 protein. The repertoire holds about 610,000 distinct CDR3 sequences, with around 13% as singletons. This chain joins TRBV6-5 and TRBJ2-5; the D is unclear. The source of this sequence is a middle-aged man who received an inactivated influenza vaccine. This sample comprised PBMCs from blood, obtained about 11 days after vaccination. The chain's CDR3 is CASSYPTEQETQYF. For the CDR3, the DNA is TGTGCCAGCAGTTACCCCACGGAACAAGAGACCCAGTACTTC.